This T cell receptor beta chain derives from a study of type 1 and type 2 diabetes patients. Study details: Participants included type 1 and type 2 diabetes patients plus nondiabetic controls.

Only a few counts were recorded for this clonotype. The PCR template was genomic DNA. Amplification of the beta chain CDR3 used 30 forward and 13 reverse multiplex primers. TCRdb processed the multiplex PCR reads anew with MiXCR; each CDR3 protein has one entry. The profile shows fewer than 300,000 distinct CDR3 sequences, roughly 44% of them singletons. The CDR3 extends over 15 amino acids. The germline V gene has CDR1 SGHTA and CDR2 FQGNSA. The V end lost 5 bases, the J end lost 4 bases, and 15 bases lay between the germline ends. This TCR was recovered from a young man with type 2 diabetes. What was sequenced was peripheral blood mononuclear cells (PBMCs). The chain has TRBV7-2 and TRBJ2-1; TRBD2 might be the D (6 bases). The CDR3 protein is CASSQDPGVYNEQFF. CDR3 bases: TGTGCCAGCAGCCAAGACCCGGGGGTATACAATGAGCAGTTCTTC.